The 14 T cell receptor beta chains presented below share a single source sample, sequenced in a study of radiation and T cells in renal cell carcinoma. The protocol was immunoSEQ multiplex PCR, while the TCRdb copy is restricted to in-frame clones and leaves out a portion. The sample has roughly 120,000 clones, 81% seen once. Sample time point: blood 2 weeks post-SBRT. Noted treatment: 15 Gy SBRT to primary tumor, nephrectomy 4 weeks later. Sequenced here: blood, sampled from a patient whose treatment included radiotherapy and nephrectomy. The receptors come from a woman aged 60 to 75 with renal cell carcinoma.

The chain is built from TRBV7-9 and TRBJ2-3; D possibly matches TRBD1 or TRBD2 (5 bases each). From germline, CDR1 is SEHNR and CDR2 FQNEAQ (reference sequence). There are 15 residues in the CDR3. V was cut by 0 bases and J by 4 bases, with 11 bases left in between. The DNA of the CDR3 is TGTGCCAGCAGCTTAGCGGGGACGGGGCCAGATACGCAGTATTTT. Translation gives CASSLAGTGPDTQYF. Drawing the rest from reference TRBV7-9 and TRBJ2-3, the complete variable domain is DTGVSQNPRHKITKRGQNVTFRCDPISEHNRLYWYRQTLGQGPEFLTYFQNEAQLEKSRLLSDRFSAERPKGSFSTLEIQRTEQGDSAMYLCASSLAGTGPDTQYFGPGTRLTVL.

The chain couples TRBV16 to TRBJ1-1, with 7 bases that match TRBD1. The CDR3 runs to 16 residues. In germline, CDR1 is KGHSY, CDR2 FQNENV. V was pared by 0 bases and J by 2 bases, with 6 bases of the junction left unmatched. CDR3 in amino acids: CASSQSSVGGNTEAFF. For the CDR3, the DNA is TGTGCCAGCAGCCAATCTTCCGTAGGGGGCAACACTGAAGCTTTCTTT.

This chain links TRBV5-1 with TRBJ1-1; no definite D call. The CDR3 has 15 amino acids. V was pared by 4 bases and J by 1 base, with 14 bases between. From germline, CDR1 is SGHRS and CDR2 YFSETQ. This chain's CDR3 is CASSPGPSRNTEAFF. CDR3 nucleotide sequence: TGCGCCAGCAGCCCTGGGCCGTCCCGGAACACTGAAGCTTTCTTT. The whole variable domain, remainder taken from reference TRBV5-1 and TRBJ1-1, is KAGVTQTPRYLIKTRGQQVTLSCSPISGHRSVSWYQQTPGQGLQFLFEYFSETQRNKGNFPGRFSGRQFSNSRSEMNVSTLELGDSALYLCASSPGPSRNTEAFFGQGTRLTVV.

V and J are TRBV6-5 and TRBJ1-4, with 9 bases fitting TRBD1. The CDR3 covers 14 residues. The V gene end was trimmed by 2 bases and the J gene end by 14 bases; junction bases not matched to a gene: 9. Germline CDR1 is MNHEY and CDR2 is SVGAGI. In DNA, the CDR3 is TGTGCCAGCAGTTACGGGACAGGGCAAGGTGGTCTGTTTTTT. Translating gives CASSYGTGQGGLFF.

The chain has TRBV6-5 and TRBJ1-1; 10 bases fit TRBD1. The V gene end was trimmed by 1 base and the J gene end by 6 bases; junction bases not matched to a gene: 5. CDR3 length: 15 residues. Germline CDR1 MNHEY, CDR2 SVGAGI. The CDR3 here is CASSYWTGTGAEAFF. DNA of the CDR3: TGTGCCAGCAGTTACTGGACCGGGACAGGGGCTGAAGCTTTCTTT.

The rearrangement joins TRBV6-5 to TRBJ2-3, with D perhaps matching TRBD2 (5 bases). Germline-derived CDR1 and CDR2 are MNHEY and SVGAGI. The V end lost 6 bases, the J end lost 6 bases, and 16 bases lay between the germline ends. The CDR3 is 14 amino acids. The CDR3 coding sequence is TGTGCCAGCAGCGGGATTGGAAGGAGGGATACGCAGTATTTT. Its protein is CASSGIGRRDTQYF.

Notes on this clone: The sample carries other DNA sequences with the same CDR3. The chain combines TRBV4-1 with TRBJ1-1, with a tentative D call TRBD1 (5 bases). The germline V gene has CDR1 MGHRA and CDR2 YSYEKL. This CDR3 region has 14 residues. V shed 1 base and J shed 1 base, with 7 bases lying between them. CDR3 amino acids: CASSQVGQNTEAFF. The CDR3 DNA reads as TGCGCCAGCAGCCAAGTGGGGCAGAACACTGAAGCTTTCTTT.

V and J are TRBV2 and TRBJ1-4, with D maybe TRBD1 (5 bases). CDR1 and CDR2 from the germline V gene are SNHLY and FYNNEI. V was trimmed by 5 bases and J by 2 bases, leaving 12 bases between them. The CDR3 contains 15 residues. As DNA, the CDR3 is TGTGCCAGCAGTCTGAGACAGTCGACTAATGAAAAACTGTTTTTT. Protein product: CASSLRQSTNEKLFF.

V and J are TRBV11-2 and TRBJ2-7; D uncertain. The V end lost 1 base, the J end lost 6 bases, and 13 bases lay between the germline ends. The CDR3 covers 14 residues. The germline gives CDR1 SGHAT, CDR2 FQNNGV. The CDR3 loop reads CASSLGGQKGEQYF. Written as DNA, the CDR3 is TGTGCCAGCAGCTTAGGCGGCCAAAAGGGCGAGCAGTACTTC.

This chain joins TRBV4-2 and TRBJ2-2; TRBD2 is a possible D gene (6 bases). The CDR3 runs 16 residues. Germline CDR1 LGHNA, CDR2 YNFKEQ. V dropped 0 bases and J dropped 5 bases, with 13 bases sitting between them. CDR3 DNA sequence: TGTGCCAGCAGCCAAGATGCATTAGGGAGGACCGGGGAGCTGTTTTTT. Translating gives CASSQDALGRTGELFF.

A single count supports this clone. This rearrangement joins TRBV6-1 to TRBJ2-5; D might be TRBD2 (6 bases). The J call may be in error: the DNA end matches TRBJ2-7 better. The CDR3 is 12 amino acids. Germline values: CDR1 MNHNS, CDR2 SASEGT. In nucleotides, the CDR3 is TGTGCCTCCGGCGGGAACTCCTACGAGCAGTACTTC. Translation gives CASGGNSYEQYF.

This clone was picked up a small number of times. The chain is built from TRBV19 and TRBJ2-2; 10 bases fit TRBD2. The length of the CDR3 is 18 residues. Germline V CDR1 and CDR2: LNHDA, SQIVND (reference sequence). Trimming removed 8 bases from V and 4 bases from J; junction bases left unmatched: 16. CDR3 coding DNA: TGTGCCAGTGGTTCCCTAGCGGGGGCCCAAAGATTCACCGGGGAGCTGTTTTTT. Protein: CASGSLAGAQRFTGELFF.

The rearrangement links TRBV27 to TRBJ2-2; tentative D call: TRBD2 (6 bases). The CDR3 is 18 amino acids. The germline V and J ends were trimmed by 6 bases and 5 bases, with 25 bases remaining between them. The germline CDR1 and CDR2 sequences are MNHEY and SMNVEV (reference sequence). This CDR3 is CASRLSAGRMIWTGELFF. The DNA of the CDR3 is TGTGCCAGCAGACTGAGTGCGGGACGGATGATTTGGACCGGGGAGCTGTTTTTT.

This chain connects TRBV5-1 to TRBJ1-6, with TRBD1 matching over 7 bases. The trim removed 5 bases at V and 6 bases at J, leaving 8 bases unmatched. Germline V lookup: CDR1 SGHRS, CDR2 YFSETQ. This CDR3 is 15 amino acids long. The CDR3 region has the DNA TGCGCCAGCAGATCCGGGACAGAGGTTAATTCACCCCTCCACTTT. It codes for CASRSGTEVNSPLHF.